There are many counts of the clone carrying this T cell receptor (beta chain). Its antigen is unknown. These data belong to a study of human T cells and chemical hapten exposure. Study-wide context: The variation in per-sample TCR yields arose mainly from small differences in pooled library volumes. Overall study findings and caveats: High-frequency TCRs, those above 1 in 1000, stayed the same after DPC sensitization.

The library put unique molecular identifiers onto individual cDNA molecules. As originally analysed: A typical sample had approximately 93,000 TCRs, with about 20,000 to 700,000 overall. Using its own MiXCR run on the 5' RACE reads, TCRdb lists one record per CDR3 protein. The authors' filters were not applied to this entry. The sample includes under 150,000 distinct CDR3 sequences, approximately 19% seen only once; the top ten take around 2.8%. Someone pulled total RNA out of unfractionated whole blood. This TCR derives from a human donor in good health.

Here the CDR3 DNA reads TGCAGTCGAACAGGGGGAATGAACACTGAAGCTTTCTTT. It yields the protein CSRTGGMNTEAFF. V and J are TRBV20-1 and TRBJ1-1; TRBD1 agrees at 8 bases. Germline V gene lookup returns CDR1 DFQATT and CDR2 SNEGSKA (reference sequence). V lost 8 bases to trimming and J lost 0 bases; unmatched junction nucleotides: 5. CDR3 length equals 13 residues.